This T cell receptor beta chain was sequenced for a study of glioma-infiltrating T cells. Study observations and caveats: Tissue-blood divergence was below expectation in non-neoplastic patients, above in gliomas. Only very few CDR3 sequences appeared in both tissue and blood.

Amplification of TCR alpha and beta CDR3 regions from RNA used iRepertoire nested multiplex PCR. One-step reverse transcription and amplification started from approximately 100-400 ng of tissue mRNA or PBMC total RNA. MiXCR, applied by TCRdb to the multiplex PCR reads, yields one record per CDR3 protein. The table records thousands of distinct CDR3 sequences, about 92% of them present only once. Per the germline V gene, CDR1 is SEHNR and CDR2 is FQNEAQ (reference sequence). V was pared by 5 bases and J by 7 bases, with 6 bases of the junction left unmatched. The CDR3 totals 14 residues. As to this clonotype: Its antigen remains unidentified. With the library built for alpha chains, this beta chain is off target and its frequency is not meaningful.

The rearrangement joins TRBV7-9 to TRBJ2-1; 9 nucleotides align to TRBD1. This TCR derives from a human donor with low-grade glioma or glioblastoma, undergoing nonglioma brain surgery, or in good health (not recorded which). Material: glioma tissue, nonneoplastic brain tissue, or PBMCs (not recorded which). The CDR3 protein is CASSTRTGVNEQFF. DNA for the CDR3: TGTGCCAGCAGCACACGGACAGGGGTTAATGAGCAGTTCTTC.